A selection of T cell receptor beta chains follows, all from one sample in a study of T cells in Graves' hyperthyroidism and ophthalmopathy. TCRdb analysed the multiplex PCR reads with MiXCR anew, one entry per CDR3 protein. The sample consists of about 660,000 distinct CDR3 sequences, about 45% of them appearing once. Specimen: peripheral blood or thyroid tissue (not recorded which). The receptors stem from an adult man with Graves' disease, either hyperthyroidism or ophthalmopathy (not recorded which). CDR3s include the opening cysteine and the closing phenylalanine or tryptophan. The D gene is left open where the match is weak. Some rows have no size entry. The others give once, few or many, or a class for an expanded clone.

TGTGCCACCGATAATTCACCCCTCCACTTT	CATDNSPLHF	few	TRBJ1-6	TRBV24-1	-	10
TGCAGTGCCCGCGGGACAAAGAATAATGAAAAACTGTTTTTT	CSARGTKNNEKLFF	-	TRBJ1-4	TRBV20-1	-	14
TGTGCCATCAGTGAGTCAATGGCGGGGAATCGGGCTCAGCCCCAGCATTTT	CAISESMAGNRAQPQHF	many	TRBJ1-5	TRBV10-3	-	17
TGCAGTGCTAGGGGAGGGGAAGGCGGCTACACCTTC	CSARGGEGGYTF	many	TRBJ1-2	TRBV20-1	-	12
TGCGCCAGCAGCTTGGTGGGCTCGGTCTACGCGCAGTACTTC	CASSLVGSVYAQYF	-	TRBJ2-7	TRBV5-1	-	14
TGTGCCAGCAGCCCCTTAAGCGGGGGGGCCTCGGAGACCCAGTACTTC	CASSPLSGGASETQYF	-	TRBJ2-5	TRBV7-9	TRBD2	16
TGCAGTGCTGGAGAAGCGGTACGAGAGACCCAGTACTTC	CSAGEAVRETQYF	-	TRBJ2-5	TRBV20-1	-	13
TGCAGCACCCGGACAGGGTCTGGAAACACCATATATTTT	CSTRTGSGNTIYF	-	TRBJ1-3	TRBV29-1	TRBD1	13
TGTGCCAGCAGCTTACAGGGGGCGGATGGCTACACCTTC	CASSLQGADGYTF	many	TRBJ1-2	TRBV7-6	TRBD1	13
TGTGCCAGCAGTCCCGGCGAAGGCACTGAAGCTTTCTTT	CASSPGEGTEAFF	few	TRBJ1-1	TRBV12-3/TRBV12-4	-	13
TGCAGTGCTAGAGGGCAGGGGGCATTCGGTACTGAAGCTTTCTTT	CSARGQGAFGTEAFF	many	TRBJ1-1	TRBV20-1	TRBD1	15
TGTGCCAGCAGCTTGGGACAGGGGCCCTCCTATAATTCACCCCTCCACTTT	CASSLGQGPSYNSPLHF	-	TRBJ1-6	TRBV7-6	TRBD1	17
TGCAGTGCTAGAGCCCCACAGGGTTACACTGAAGCTTTCTTT	CSARAPQGYTEAFF	-	TRBJ1-1	TRBV20-1	-	14